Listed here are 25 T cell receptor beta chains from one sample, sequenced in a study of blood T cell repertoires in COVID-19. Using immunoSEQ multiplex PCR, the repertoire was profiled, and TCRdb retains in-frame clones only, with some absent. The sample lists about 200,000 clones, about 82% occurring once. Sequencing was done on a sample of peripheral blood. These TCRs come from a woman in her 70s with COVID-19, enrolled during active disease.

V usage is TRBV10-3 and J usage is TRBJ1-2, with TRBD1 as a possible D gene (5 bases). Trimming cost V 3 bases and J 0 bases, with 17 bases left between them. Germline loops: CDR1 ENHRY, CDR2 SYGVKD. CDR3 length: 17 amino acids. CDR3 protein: CAISEWGDRQANYGYTF. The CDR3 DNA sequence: TGTGCCATCAGTGAATGGGGTGACAGACAAGCTAACTATGGCTACACCTTC.

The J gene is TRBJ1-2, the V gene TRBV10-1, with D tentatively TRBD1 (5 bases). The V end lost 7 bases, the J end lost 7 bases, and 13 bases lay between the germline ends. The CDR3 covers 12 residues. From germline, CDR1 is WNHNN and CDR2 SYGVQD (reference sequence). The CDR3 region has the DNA TGCGCCAGCAATGGACACTGCGGTGGCTACACCTTC. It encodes CASNGHCGGYTF.

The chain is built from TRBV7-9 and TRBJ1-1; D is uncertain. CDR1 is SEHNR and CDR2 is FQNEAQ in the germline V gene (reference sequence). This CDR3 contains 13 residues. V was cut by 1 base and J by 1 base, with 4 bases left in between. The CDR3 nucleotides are TGTGCCAGCAGCTTAGGGGCGAACACTGAAGCTTTCTTT. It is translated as CASSLGANTEAFF.

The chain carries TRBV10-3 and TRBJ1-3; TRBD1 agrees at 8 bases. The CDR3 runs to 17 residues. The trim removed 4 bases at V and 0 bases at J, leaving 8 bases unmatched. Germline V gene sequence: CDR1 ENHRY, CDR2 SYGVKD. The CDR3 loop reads CAISAYGQGGSGNTIYF. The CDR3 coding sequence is TGTGCCATCAGTGCCTATGGACAGGGTGGCTCTGGAAACACCATATATTTT.

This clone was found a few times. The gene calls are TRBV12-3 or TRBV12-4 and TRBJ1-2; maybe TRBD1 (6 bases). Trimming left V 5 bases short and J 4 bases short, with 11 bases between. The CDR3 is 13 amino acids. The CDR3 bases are TGTGCCAGCAGTCCGGACAGAGCCTATGGCTACACCTTC. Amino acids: CASSPDRAYGYTF.

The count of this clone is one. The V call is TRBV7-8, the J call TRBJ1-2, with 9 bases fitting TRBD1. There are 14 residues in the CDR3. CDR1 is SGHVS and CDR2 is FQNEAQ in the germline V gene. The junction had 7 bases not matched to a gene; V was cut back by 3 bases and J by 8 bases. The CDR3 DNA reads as TGTGCCAGCAGCTTGGGTACAGGGGGCAGGGGCTACACCTTC. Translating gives CASSLGTGGRGYTF.

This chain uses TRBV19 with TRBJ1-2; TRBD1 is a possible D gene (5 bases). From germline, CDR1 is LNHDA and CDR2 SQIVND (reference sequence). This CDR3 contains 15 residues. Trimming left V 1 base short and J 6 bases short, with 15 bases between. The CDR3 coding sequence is TGTGCCAGTAGTATAGTGACAGCCGACCCCCATGGCTACACCTTC. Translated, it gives CASSIVTADPHGYTF.

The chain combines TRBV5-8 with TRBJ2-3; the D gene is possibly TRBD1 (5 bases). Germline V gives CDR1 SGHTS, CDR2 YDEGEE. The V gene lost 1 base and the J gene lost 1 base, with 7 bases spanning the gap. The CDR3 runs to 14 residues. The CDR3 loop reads CASSLSGRTDTQYF. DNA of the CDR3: TGTGCCAGCAGCTTGTCAGGGCGCACAGATACGCAGTATTTT. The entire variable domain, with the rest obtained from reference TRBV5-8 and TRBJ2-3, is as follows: EAGVTQSPTHLIKTRGQQATLRCSPISGHTSVYWYQQALGLGLQFLLWYDEGEERNRGNFPPRFSGRQFPNYSSELNVNALELEDSALYLCASSLSGRTDTQYFGPGTRLTVL.

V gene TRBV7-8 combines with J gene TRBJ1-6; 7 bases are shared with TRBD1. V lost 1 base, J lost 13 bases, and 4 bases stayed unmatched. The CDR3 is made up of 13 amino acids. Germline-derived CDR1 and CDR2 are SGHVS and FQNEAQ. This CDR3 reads CASSLEQGFPLHF. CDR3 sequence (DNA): TGTGCCAGCAGCTTAGAACAGGGGTTCCCCCTCCACTTT. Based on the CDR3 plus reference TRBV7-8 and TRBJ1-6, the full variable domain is GAGVSQSPRYKVAKRGQDVALRCDPISGHVSLFWYQQALGQGPEFLTYFQNEAQLDKSGLPSDRFFAERPEGSVSTLKIQRTQQEDSAVYLCASSLEQGFPLHFGNGTRLTVT.

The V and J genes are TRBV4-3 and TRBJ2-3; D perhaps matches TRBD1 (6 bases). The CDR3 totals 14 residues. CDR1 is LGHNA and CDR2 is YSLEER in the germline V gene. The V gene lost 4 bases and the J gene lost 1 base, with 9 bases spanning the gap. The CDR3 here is CASSRTVGTDTQYF. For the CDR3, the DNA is TGCGCCAGCAGCCGGACAGTGGGCACAGATACGCAGTATTTT.

Here the CDR3 reads CASSLRQDGQGTQYF. CDR3 nucleotide sequence: TGCGCCAGCAGCTTACGGCAGGACGGACAAGGAACCCAGTACTTC. The V call is TRBV5-1, the J call TRBJ2-5; the D gene is possibly TRBD1 (5 bases). The germline V and J ends were trimmed by 2 bases and 8 bases, with 19 bases remaining between them. The CDR3 is 15 residues long. Germline-derived CDR1 and CDR2 are SGHRS and YFSETQ. Based on the CDR3 plus reference TRBV5-1 and TRBJ2-5, the full variable domain is KAGVTQTPRYLIKTRGQQVTLSCSPISGHRSVSWYQQTPGQGLQFLFEYFSETQRNKGNFPGRFSGRQFSNSRSEMNVSTLELGDSALYLCASSLRQDGQGTQYFGPGTRLLVL.

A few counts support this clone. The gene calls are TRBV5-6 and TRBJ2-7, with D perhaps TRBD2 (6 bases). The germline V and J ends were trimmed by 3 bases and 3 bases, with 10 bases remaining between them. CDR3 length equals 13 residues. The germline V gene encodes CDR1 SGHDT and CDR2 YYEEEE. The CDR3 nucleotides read TGTGCCAGCAGCTCGGGACTGTACTACGAGCAGTACTTC. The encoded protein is CASSSGLYYEQYF.

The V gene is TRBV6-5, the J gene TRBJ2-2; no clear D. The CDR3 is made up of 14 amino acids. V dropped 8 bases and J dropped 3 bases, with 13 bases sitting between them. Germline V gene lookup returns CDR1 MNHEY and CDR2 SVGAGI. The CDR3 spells CASAAQRDTGELFF. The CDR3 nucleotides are TGTGCCAGCGCCGCCCAACGGGACACCGGGGAGCTGTTTTTT.

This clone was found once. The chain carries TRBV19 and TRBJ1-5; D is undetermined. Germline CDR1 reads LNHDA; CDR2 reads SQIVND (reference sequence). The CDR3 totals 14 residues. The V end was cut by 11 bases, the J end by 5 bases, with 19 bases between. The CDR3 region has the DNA TGTGCCGCAGGATTGTGGATAAGTGATCAGCCCCAGCATTTT. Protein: CAAGLWISDQPQHF.

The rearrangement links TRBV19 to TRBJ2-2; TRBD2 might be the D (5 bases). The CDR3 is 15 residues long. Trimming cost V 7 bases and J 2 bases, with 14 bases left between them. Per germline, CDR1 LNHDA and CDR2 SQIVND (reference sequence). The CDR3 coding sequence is TGTGCCAGTACCACGAGGGAACGAAACACCGGGGAGCTGTTTTTT. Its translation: CASTTRERNTGELFF.

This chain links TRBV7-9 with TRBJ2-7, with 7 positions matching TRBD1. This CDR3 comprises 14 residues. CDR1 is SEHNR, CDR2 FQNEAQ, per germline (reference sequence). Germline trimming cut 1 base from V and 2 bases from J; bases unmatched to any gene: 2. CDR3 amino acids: CASSLGGTAYEQYF. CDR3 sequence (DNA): TGTGCCAGCAGCTTAGGGGGGACAGCCTACGAGCAGTACTTC.

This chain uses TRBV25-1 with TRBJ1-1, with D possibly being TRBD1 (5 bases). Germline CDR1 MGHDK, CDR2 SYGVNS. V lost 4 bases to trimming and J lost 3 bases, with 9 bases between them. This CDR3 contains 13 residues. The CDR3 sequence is CASSVDTYTEAFF. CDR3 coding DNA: TGTGCCAGCAGTGTGGACACCTACACTGAAGCTTTCTTT.

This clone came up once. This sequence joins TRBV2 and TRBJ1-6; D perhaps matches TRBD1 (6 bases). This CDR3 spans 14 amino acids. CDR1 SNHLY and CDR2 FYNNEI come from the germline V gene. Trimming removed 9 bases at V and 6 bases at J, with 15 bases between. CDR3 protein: CARTGTKGNSPLHF. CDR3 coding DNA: TGTGCCAGGACCGGGACAAAGGGTAATTCACCCCTCCACTTT.

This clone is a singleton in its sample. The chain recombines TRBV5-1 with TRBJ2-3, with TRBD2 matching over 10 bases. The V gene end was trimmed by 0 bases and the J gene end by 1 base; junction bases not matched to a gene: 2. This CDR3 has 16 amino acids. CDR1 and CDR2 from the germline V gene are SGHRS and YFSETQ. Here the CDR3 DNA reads TGCGCCAGCAGCTTGGGGCTAGCGGGGGGCACAGATACGCAGTATTTT. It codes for CASSLGLAGGTDTQYF.

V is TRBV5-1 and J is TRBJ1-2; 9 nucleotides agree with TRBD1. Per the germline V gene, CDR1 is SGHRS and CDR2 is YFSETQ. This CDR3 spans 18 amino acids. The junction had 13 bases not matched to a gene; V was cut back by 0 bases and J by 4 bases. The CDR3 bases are TGCGCCAGCAGCTTGGTACAGGGGGCGAGGGTTGGACTCTATGGCTACACCTTC. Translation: CASSLVQGARVGLYGYTF. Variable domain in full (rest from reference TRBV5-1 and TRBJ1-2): KAGVTQTPRYLIKTRGQQVTLSCSPISGHRSVSWYQQTPGQGLQFLFEYFSETQRNKGNFPGRFSGRQFSNSRSEMNVSTLELGDSALYLCASSLVQGARVGLYGYTFGSGTRLTVV.

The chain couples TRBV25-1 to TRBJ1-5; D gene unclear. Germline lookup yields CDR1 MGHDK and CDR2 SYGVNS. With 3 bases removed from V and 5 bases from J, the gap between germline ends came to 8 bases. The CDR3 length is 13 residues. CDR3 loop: CASSDTGDQPQHF. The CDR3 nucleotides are TGTGCCAGCAGTGACACGGGTGATCAGCCCCAGCATTTT.

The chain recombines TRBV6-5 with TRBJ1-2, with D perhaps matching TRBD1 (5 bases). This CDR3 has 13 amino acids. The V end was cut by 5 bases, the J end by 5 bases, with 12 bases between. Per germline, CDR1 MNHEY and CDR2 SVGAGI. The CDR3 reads CASSPAQGYGYTF. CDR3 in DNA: TGTGCCAGCAGTCCAGCTCAGGGTTATGGCTACACCTTC.

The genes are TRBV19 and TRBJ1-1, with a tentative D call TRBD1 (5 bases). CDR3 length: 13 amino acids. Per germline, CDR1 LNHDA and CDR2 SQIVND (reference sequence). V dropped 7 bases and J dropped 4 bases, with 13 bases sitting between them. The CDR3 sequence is CASMGGGTTEAFF. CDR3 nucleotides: TGTGCCAGTATGGGGGGGGGAACCACTGAAGCTTTCTTT.

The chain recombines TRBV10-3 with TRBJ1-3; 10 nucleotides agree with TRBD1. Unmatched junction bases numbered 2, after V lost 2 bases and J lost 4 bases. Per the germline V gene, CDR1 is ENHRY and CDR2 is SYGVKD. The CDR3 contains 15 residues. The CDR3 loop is CAISEDRGPGNTIYF. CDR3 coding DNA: TGTGCCATCAGTGAGGACAGGGGGCCCGGAAACACCATATATTTT.

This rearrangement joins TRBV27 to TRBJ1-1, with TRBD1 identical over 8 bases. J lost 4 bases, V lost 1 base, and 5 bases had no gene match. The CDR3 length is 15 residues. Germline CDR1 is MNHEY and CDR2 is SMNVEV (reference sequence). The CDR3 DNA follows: TGTGCCAGCAGTTTATATACAGGGGGGCCCACTGAAGCTTTCTTT. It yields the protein CASSLYTGGPTEAFF.